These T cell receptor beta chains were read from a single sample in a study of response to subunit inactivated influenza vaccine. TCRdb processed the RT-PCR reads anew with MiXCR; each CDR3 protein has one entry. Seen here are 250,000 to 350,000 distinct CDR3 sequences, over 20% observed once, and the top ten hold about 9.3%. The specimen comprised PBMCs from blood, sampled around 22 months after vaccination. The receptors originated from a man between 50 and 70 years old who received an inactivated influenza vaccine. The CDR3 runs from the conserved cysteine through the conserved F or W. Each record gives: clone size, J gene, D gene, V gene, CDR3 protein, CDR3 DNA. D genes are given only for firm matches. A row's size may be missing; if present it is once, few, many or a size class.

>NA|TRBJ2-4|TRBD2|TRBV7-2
CASSLVGGVKNIQYF
TGTGCCAGCAGCTTAGTGGGGGGGGTCAAAAACATTCAGTACTTC
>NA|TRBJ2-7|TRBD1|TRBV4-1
CASSQHGTGGYEQYF
TGCGCCAGCAGCCAGCACGGGACAGGGGGCTACGAGCAGTACTTC
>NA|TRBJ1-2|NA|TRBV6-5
CASSYNQGRLNYGYTF
TGTGCCAGCAGTTACAACCAGGGGCGACTAAACTATGGCTACACCTTC
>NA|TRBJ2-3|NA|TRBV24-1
CATSDHHDTQYF
TGTGCCACCAGTGACCATCACGATACGCAGTATTTT
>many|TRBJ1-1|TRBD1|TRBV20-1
CSARDLGFTGGSNTEAFF
TGCAGTGCTAGAGATCTTGGGTTTACAGGGGGCTCGAACACTGAAGCTTTCTTT
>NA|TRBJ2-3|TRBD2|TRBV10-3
CAITVAGGSTDTQYF
TGTGCCATCACCGTAGCGGGAGGATCAACAGATACGCAGTATTTT
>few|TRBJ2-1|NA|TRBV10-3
CAISESGSSYNEQFF
TGTGCCATCAGTGAATCGGGGAGCTCCTACAATGAGCAGTTCTTC
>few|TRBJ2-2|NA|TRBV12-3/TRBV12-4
CASSLGVDTGELFF
TGTGCCAGCAGTTTAGGCGTGGACACCGGGGAGCTGTTTTTT
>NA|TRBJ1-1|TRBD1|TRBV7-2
CASSSIGTVTEAFF
TGTGCCAGCAGCTCCATCGGGACAGTCACTGAAGCTTTCTTT
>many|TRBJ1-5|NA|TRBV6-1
CASSDLSGKPQHF
TGTGCCAGCAGTGATTTGTCCGGCAAGCCCCAGCATTTT
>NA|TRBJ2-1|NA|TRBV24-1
CATSANLVGYNEQFF
TGTGCCACCAGTGCGAACCTAGTGGGCTACAATGAGCAGTTCTTC
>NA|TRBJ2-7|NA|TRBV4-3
CASSQEPGLRDEQYF
TGCGCCAGCAGCCAAGAGCCAGGACTCCGGGACGAGCAGTACTTC
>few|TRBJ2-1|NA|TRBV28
CASTWESSYNEQFF
TGTGCCAGCACCTGGGAAAGCTCCTACAATGAGCAGTTCTTC
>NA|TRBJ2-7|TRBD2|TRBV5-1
CASSSGLAGETEQYF
TGCGCCAGCAGCTCCGGACTAGCGGGAGAGACCGAGCAGTACTTC
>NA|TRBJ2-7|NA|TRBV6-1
CASSEDSPALAYEQYF
TGTGCCAGCAGTGAAGATAGCCCAGCACTTGCCTACGAGCAGTACTTC
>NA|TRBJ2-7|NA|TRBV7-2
CASSYFSGGHSYEQYF
TGTGCCAGCAGCTATTTTTCAGGGGGGCACTCCTACGAGCAGTACTTC
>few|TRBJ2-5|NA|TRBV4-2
CASSQDGNQETQYF
TGTGCCAGCAGCCAAGATGGTAACCAAGAGACCCAGTACTTC
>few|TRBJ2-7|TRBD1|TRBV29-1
CSVQQGDFYEQYF
TGCAGCGTTCAACAGGGGGATTTCTACGAGCAGTACTTC
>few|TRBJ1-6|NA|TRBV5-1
CASSLRGHNNSPLHF
TGCGCCAGCAGCTTGCGGGGGCACAATAATTCACCCCTCCACTTT
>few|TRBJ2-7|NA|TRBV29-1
CSVETGSYEQYF
TGCAGCGTTGAAACAGGGAGCTACGAGCAGTACTTC
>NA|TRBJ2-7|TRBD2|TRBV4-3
CASSQDPGGFDEQYF
TGCGCCAGCAGCCAAGATCCCGGGGGGTTCGACGAGCAGTACTTC
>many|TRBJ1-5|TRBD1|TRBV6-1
CASRTTTGVGNQPQHF
TGTGCCAGCAGAACCACTACAGGGGTGGGCAATCAGCCCCAGCATTTT
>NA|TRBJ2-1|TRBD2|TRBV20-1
CSASGSGRAPNEQFF
TGCAGTGCTAGTGGTAGCGGGAGGGCCCCCAATGAGCAGTTCTTC
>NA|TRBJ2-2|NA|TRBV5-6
CASSGGPVMTGELFF
TGTGCCAGCAGCGGGGGGCCGGTGATGACCGGGGAGCTGTTTTTT
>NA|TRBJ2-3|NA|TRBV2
CASSVRLEDTQYF
TGTGCCAGCAGTGTTCGACTCGAGGATACGCAGTATTTT
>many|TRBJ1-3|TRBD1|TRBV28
CASSLGQIFGNTIYF
TGTGCCAGCAGTTTGGGACAGATATTTGGAAACACCATATATTTT